This T cell receptor beta chain was recovered during a study of tumor-infiltrating lymphocytes in primary liver carcinoma. Germline CDR1 GTSNPN, CDR2 SVGIG (reference sequence). This CDR3 comprises 12 residues. Each 20-30 mg portion of unsorted bulk tissue served as the source for co-extraction of RNA and DNA. As for this clonotype: A single base separates this from a much larger clone, so it may be a read error.

From approximately 500 ng total RNA, TCR beta cDNA was generated with a primer in the constant region. Libraries of TCR beta came from three nested multiplex PCR rounds with slightly modified ARM-PCR. In the first two PCR rounds, TRBV1-TRBV30 forward primers were paired with a C-beta reverse primer, and each round lasted roughly 9 cycles. TCRdb itself ran the multiplex PCR reads through MiXCR, one entry per CDR3 protein. Here the sample spans about 100,000 distinct CDR3 sequences, 55% to 80% being singletons. This clonotype was sampled from a woman aged 60 to 75 with primary liver carcinoma and hepatitis B virus infection. The sequenced sample consisted of liver tumor tissue from sampling region 2. The subset was: tumor region T2, inferior pole. The chain employs TRBV30 and TRBJ2-7; 9 nucleotides align to TRBD1. Here the CDR3 reads CAWGQGLYEQHF. The CDR3 region has the DNA TGTGCCTGGGGACAGGGGCTATACGAGCAGCACTTC.